This is a list of T cell receptor beta chains from one sample in a study of blood T cell repertoires in COVID-19. The method was immunoSEQ multiplex PCR; TCRdb's version includes in-frame clones alone and lacks a portion of them. The sample consists of about 23,000 clones, 86% of them appearing once. The sequenced sample was peripheral blood. The source is a human donor with acute or convalescent COVID-19. The donor label of this sample is uncertain. The CDR3 runs from the conserved cysteine through the conserved F or W. A D gene is named only where the DNA matches it firmly. Size values are once, few and many counts, or a class for expanded clones, and some rows have none.

size,J,V,D,CDR3,DNA
NA,TRBJ2-3,TRBV20-1,TRBD2,CSASSPFSLAGGTDTQYF,TGCAGTGCTAGTTCCCCCTTTTCACTAGCGGGGGGGACAGATACGCAGTATTTT
NA,TRBJ2-1,TRBV7-2,TRBD2,CASSLDHERGGSGEQFF,TGTGCCAGCAGCTTAGATCACGAGCGGGGGGGCTCGGGTGAGCAGTTCTTC
NA,TRBJ1-1,TRBV7-8,TRBD1,CASSPIRGANTEAFF,TGTGCCAGCAGCCCAATCAGGGGGGCGAACACTGAAGCTTTCTTT
NA,TRBJ1-2,TRBV4-3,TRBD1,CASSQGQGRYGYTF,TGCGCCAGCAGCCAGGGACAGGGACGCTATGGCTACACCTTC
NA,TRBJ1-2,TRBV19,NA,CASSTQVLGSGYTF,TGTGCCAGTAGTACTCAGGTATTAGGCTCTGGCTACACCTTC
NA,TRBJ1-1,TRBV4-1,NA,CASSTSTGPAFF,TGCGCCAGCAGCACCTCGACAGGACCGGCTTTCTTT
NA,TRBJ1-2,TRBV6-5,NA,CASTPSGGMGYTF,TGTGCCAGCACCCCCAGCGGGGGGATGGGCTACACCTTC
NA,TRBJ2-3,TRBV5-1,NA,CASSVLVPFPTDTQYF,TGCGCCAGCAGCGTACTAGTCCCCTTCCCCACAGATACGCAGTATTTT
NA,TRBJ1-1,TRBV5-6,NA,CASSFSGEAFF,TGTGCCAGCAGCTTTTCGGGGGAAGCTTTCTTT
NA,TRBJ2-7,TRBV5-1,TRBD1,CASTPVGVGNRGIYEQYF,TGCGCCAGCACCCCGGTGGGGGTTGGCAACAGGGGGATCTACGAGCAGTACTTC
NA,TRBJ1-2,TRBV5-4,TRBD1,CASSLSGTDGYTF,TGTGCCAGCAGCTTGTCGGGGACAGATGGCTACACCTTC
few,TRBJ1-6,TRBV5-1,NA,CASSLVSGSNSPLHF,TGCGCCAGCAGCTTGGTGTCCGGGAGCAATTCACCCCTCCACTTT
NA,TRBJ1-2,TRBV3-1/TRBV3-2,NA,CASTQGGVDYGYTF,TGTGCCAGCACCCAAGGGGGAGTTGACTATGGCTACACCTTC
NA,TRBJ2-7,TRBV19,NA,CASSLGHSYEQYF,TGTGCCAGTAGTCTGGGACATTCCTACGAGCAGTACTTC
once,TRBJ1-2,TRBV11-3,NA,CASSPPPVEIGCPWRTF,TGTGCCAGCAGCCCACCCCCGGTAGAGATAGGGTGTCCCTGGAGGACCTTC
NA,TRBJ1-5,TRBV29-1,TRBD1,CSVVLGGADQPQHF,TGCAGCGTTGTCTTAGGGGGCGCAGACCAGCCCCAGCATTTT
NA,TRBJ2-7,TRBV15,NA,CATSRGQGVDEQYF,TGTGCCACCAGCAGAGGGCAGGGTGTAGACGAGCAGTACTTC
NA,TRBJ1-1,TRBV4-3,NA,CASGWQGTTEAFF,TGCGCCAGCGGCTGGCAGGGGACGACTGAAGCTTTCTTT
few,TRBJ2-7,TRBV5-4,TRBD2,CASSSGLLSYEQYF,TGTGCCAGCAGCTCGGGACTACTCTCCTACGAGCAGTACTTC
few,TRBJ1-4,TRBV11-2,TRBD1,CASSPRDRGDSRHEKLFF,TGTGCCAGCAGCCCCCGGGACAGGGGGGATAGTCGACATGAAAAACTGTTTTTT
NA,TRBJ2-3,TRBV7-7,NA,CASSLSLRDTDTQYF,TGTGCCAGCAGCTTATCTCTTCGGGACACAGATACGCAGTATTTT
NA,TRBJ2-7,TRBV3-1/TRBV3-2,TRBD1,CASSQVGTGSEQYF,TGTGCCAGCAGCCAAGTCGGGACAGGGTCCGAGCAGTACTTC
NA,TRBJ2-3,TRBV11-2,NA,CASSLVGITSTDTQYF,TGTGCCAGCAGCTTAGTCGGGATAACTAGCACAGATACGCAGTATTTT
NA,TRBJ2-2,TRBV7-8,TRBD1,CASSFQGAGTGELFF,TGTGCCAGCAGCTTCCAGGGGGCCGGCACCGGGGAGCTGTTTTTT
NA,TRBJ1-1,TRBV5-1,NA,CASSLSETAEAFF,TGCGCCAGCAGCTTGTCCGAGACAGCTGAAGCTTTCTTT
few,TRBJ2-1,TRBV19,TRBD2,CASTVLAGVGEQFF,TGTGCAAGTACGGTCCTAGCGGGAGTTGGTGAGCAGTTCTTC
NA,TRBJ1-4,TRBV7-9,TRBD1,CASSLLGQEKLFF,TGTGCCAGCAGCTTATTGGGACAGGAAAAACTGTTTTTT
NA,TRBJ1-1,TRBV9,NA,CASSVGGELEAFF,TGTGCCAGCAGCGTAGGGGGGGAGCTTGAAGCTTTCTTT
NA,TRBJ2-7,TRBV7-6,NA,CASSLVSGRSGNEQYF,TGTGCCAGCAGCTTAGTATCCGGCCGTTCGGGGAACGAGCAGTACTTC
NA,TRBJ2-5,TRBV18,TRBD1,CASSPRGPGETQYF,TGTGCCAGCTCACCGAGGGGGCCGGGGGAGACCCAGTACTTC
NA,TRBJ1-3,TRBV6-5,NA,CASSATASGNTIYF,TGTGCCAGCAGCGCGACAGCCTCTGGAAACACCATATATTTT
NA,TRBJ1-6,TRBV7-2,TRBD1,CASSPGQGSNSPLHF,TGTGCCAGCAGTCCAGGACAGGGAAGTAATTCACCCCTCCACTTT
NA,TRBJ1-6,TRBV6-5,NA,CASSYSRTANSPLHF,TGTGCCAGCAGTTACTCGAGGACAGCTAATTCACCCCTCCACTTT
NA,TRBJ2-7,TRBV3-1/TRBV3-2,TRBD1,CASSQESGTGGYEQYF,TGTGCCAGCAGCCAAGAAAGCGGGACAGGGGGCTACGAGCAGTACTTC
NA,TRBJ1-2,TRBV5-5,TRBD1,CASSSGTGTYGYTF,TGTGCCAGCAGCTCCGGGACAGGGACCTATGGCTACACCTTC
NA,TRBJ1-1,TRBV5-6,NA,CASSLRRTGGNTEAFF,TGTGCCAGCAGCTTACGACGAACGGGGGGGAACACTGAAGCTTTCTTT
NA,TRBJ1-5,TRBV6-1,NA,CASSEATGLNQPQHF,TGTGCCAGCAGTGAAGCGACAGGCCTCAATCAGCCCCAGCATTTT
NA,TRBJ1-3,TRBV5-1,NA,CASSLEGNSGNTIYF,TGCGCCAGCAGCTTGGAGGGGAACTCTGGAAACACCATATATTTT
NA,TRBJ2-1,TRBV6-2/TRBV6-3,NA,CASSPTVRGEQFF,TGTGCCAGCAGTCCAACGGTTCGGGGTGAGCAGTTCTTC
NA,TRBJ1-2,TRBV3-1/TRBV3-2,TRBD1,CASSQFGRGDGYTF,TGTGCCAGCAGCCAATTCGGCAGGGGGGATGGCTACACCTTC
NA,TRBJ2-5,TRBV12-3/TRBV12-4,TRBD2,CASSPGGRETQYF,TGTGCCAGCAGTCCGGGGGGGCGCGAGACCCAGTACTTC
NA,TRBJ2-5,TRBV7-2,NA,CASGLVGGQETQYF,TGTGCCAGCGGGCTGGTGGGTGGGCAAGAGACCCAGTACTTC
NA,TRBJ2-3,TRBV5-4,NA,CASSSPTGKDTQYF,TGTGCCAGCAGCTCACCGACCGGGAAGGATACGCAGTATTTT
NA,TRBJ2-5,TRBV13,TRBD2,CASSLGPGGGSRETQYF,TGTGCCAGCAGCTTAGGTCCGGGAGGGGGATCTAGAGAGACCCAGTACTTC
NA,TRBJ2-7,TRBV6-2/TRBV6-3,TRBD2,CASSYRGGYEQYF,TGTGCCAGCAGTTACCGGGGAGGGTACGAGCAGTACTTC
NA,TRBJ2-5,TRBV18,NA,CASSPTRETQYF,TGTGCCAGCTCCCCGACCAGGGAGACCCAGTACTTC
NA,TRBJ2-1,TRBV2,TRBD2,CASSRGTGLAYNEQFF,TGTGCCAGCAGCCGGGGCACGGGACTAGCCTACAATGAGCAGTTCTTC
once,TRBJ1-4,TRBV7-2,NA,CASSSSTGTNEKLFF,TGTGCCAGCAGCTCCTCGACAGGAACTAATGAAAAACTGTTTTTT
NA,TRBJ1-3,TRBV10-3,TRBD1,CAISDLGQSSGNTIYF,TGTGCCATCAGTGATCTGGGACAGAGCTCTGGAAACACCATATATTTT
NA,TRBJ2-5,TRBV6-6,TRBD1,CASSGKDRSEETQYF,TGTGCCAGCAGCGGTAAGGACAGGAGCGAAGAGACCCAGTACTTC
NA,TRBJ2-2,TRBV7-6,TRBD2,CASSLPQAGGGTNTGELFF,TGTGCCAGCAGCTTACCACAAGCGGGAGGAGGAACGAACACCGGGGAGCTGTTTTTT
NA,TRBJ2-7,TRBV27,NA,CASSSTGSYEQYF,TGTGCCAGCAGTTCGACGGGCTCCTACGAGCAGTACTTC
NA,TRBJ1-5,TRBV19,TRBD1,CASSMLGQGRLGNQPQHF,TGTGCCAGTAGTATGCTTGGACAGGGGCGGTTGGGCAATCAGCCCCAGCATTTT